These T cell receptor beta chains were read from a single sample in a study of T cells after yellow fever vaccination. TCRdb redid the calling of the 5' RACE reads with MiXCR, one entry per CDR3 protein. The table has fewer than 350,000 distinct CDR3 sequences, 3.5% to 4.5% seen once. The source material was PBMCs, sampled 15 days after the yellow fever booster vaccination. The receptor source for this set is a man between 18 and 35 years old who received the YFV17D yellow fever vaccine. Both conserved end residues are part of each CDR3. The order of the fields is clone size, V gene, J gene, D gene, CDR3 DNA, CDR3 protein. D genes are given only for firm matches. Clone size is not always given. Where it is, it says once, few, many or a class for expanded clones.

NA	TRBV7-2	TRBJ1-1	TRBD1	TGTGCCAGCAGCAGAAGACAGGGAGGGAACACTGAAGCTTTCTTT	CASSRRQGGNTEAFF
NA	TRBV5-1	TRBJ1-6	NA	TGCGCCAGCAGCACCGGGGTATATTCACCCCTCCACTTT	CASSTGVYSPLHF
NA	TRBV12-3/TRBV12-4	TRBJ2-1	NA	TGTGCCAGCAGGTCCGACAGCAATGAGCAGTTCTTC	CASRSDSNEQFF
few	TRBV24-1	TRBJ2-2	NA	TGTGCCACCAGTGATCGGGCCTCTAGGGCCGGGGAGCTGTTTTTT	CATSDRASRAGELFF
NA	TRBV4-3	TRBJ1-5	TRBD1	TGCGCCAGCAGCCAGGACGCAGGGGGCCTTCAGCCCCAGCATTTT	CASSQDAGGLQPQHF
NA	TRBV5-4	TRBJ2-1	NA	TGTGCCAGCAGCTTTCGTCAGGGGGGTTACAATGAGCAGTTCTTC	CASSFRQGGYNEQFF
NA	TRBV28	TRBJ2-3	NA	TGTGCCAGCAGTGTGGGGGTTAGGGCAGATACGCAGTATTTT	CASSVGVRADTQYF
many	TRBV7-3	TRBJ2-3	TRBD1	TGTGCCAGCAGCTCAGGGGGTACGCAGTATTTT	CASSSGGTQYF
NA	TRBV24-1	TRBJ1-1	TRBD1	TGTGCCACCAGTGACCACCGGGACAGGGGAAGGGACACTGAAGCTTTCTTT	CATSDHRDRGRDTEAFF
many	TRBV5-1	TRBJ2-1	TRBD1	TGCGCCAGCAGCGGGGGACAGAGCTCCTACAATGAGCAGTTCTTC	CASSGGQSSYNEQFF
few	TRBV28	TRBJ2-2	TRBD1	TGTGCCAGCAGGCCCCAGGGGGCTGGCACCGGGGAGCTGTTTTTT	CASRPQGAGTGELFF